This T cell receptor beta chain comes out of a study of Tregs in tolerant kidney transplant recipients. Overall study results and limits: The most relevant donor-specific Treg TCRbeta repertoire apparently came from expansion with activated donor B cells. Biological reproducibility was not directly addressed, but technical replication error appeared minimal.

This table comes from immunoSEQ multiplex PCR, and its TCRdb copy is limited to in-frame clones, with some not included. The table lists 50,000 to 85,000 clones, over 85% of them singletons. The CDR3 extends over 11 amino acids. Trimming stripped 4 bases from V and 7 bases from J, with 5 bases between. Germline-derived CDR1 and CDR2 are SGHTA and FQGTGA. With regard to this clone: Its antigen is currently unknown.

The TCR was taken from a human donor who received a combined kidney and bone marrow transplant. This chain uses TRBV7-3 with TRBJ1-5; D is unclear. The sequences come from CD8+ T cells from blood, collected before the transplant. In DNA, the CDR3 is TGTGCCAGCAGCTATAGACAGCCCCAGCATTTT. Encoded protein: CASSYRQPQHF.